Included here is one TCR beta chain sequence, with context. The sample comes from a study of Ad26.COV2.S vaccination and SARS-CoV-2 variants. Treatment in this sample: 15 to 20 received Ad26.COV2.S at low or high dose, single or two shots; roughly five received placebo; per-sample allocation not given. Day 63 after the first injection of vaccine or placebo was the sampling time. The germline V gene encodes CDR1 SGHRS and CDR2 YFSETQ. V was pared by 0 bases and J by 3 bases, with 18 bases between. CDR3 length: 17 amino acids. Sequencing was performed with immunoSEQ multiplex PCR; in TCRdb, only in-frame clones are kept and a portion is missing. The sample consists of hundreds of thousands of clones, roughly 90% of them appearing once.

Sequenced here: peripheral blood, sampled in a trial of Ad26.COV2.S vaccine versus placebo. This chain uses TRBV5-1 with TRBJ1-2; tentative D call: TRBD1 (6 bases). This clonotype was obtained from a person aged 18 to 59 who received the Ad26.COV2.S COVID-19 vaccine or a placebo. The CDR3 sequence: CASSLGPEQGKHYGYTF. CDR3 nucleotides: TGCGCCAGCAGCTTGGGACCGGAGCAGGGGAAGCACTATGGCTACACCTTC.